Below are 2 T cell receptor beta chains sequenced from a single sample in a study of blood T cells in healthy people across ages. Then a second PCR, running roughly 6 to 11 cycles, was carried out with a sample-barcoded 5' primer and a J-beta primer mix. TCRdb redid the calling of the 5' RACE reads with MiXCR, one entry per CDR3 protein. This table holds some 550,000 distinct CDR3 sequences, roughly 48% found once. The sample was blood. These receptors all stem from a man older than 75 in good health.

This clonotype was picked up a small number of times. The genes are TRBV7-9 and TRBJ2-7, with D uncertain. The CDR3 covers 13 residues. Germline V lookup: CDR1 SEHNR, CDR2 FQNEAQ (reference sequence). Trimming left V 5 bases short and J 1 base short, with 9 bases between. The CDR3 DNA reads TGTGCCAGCAGCCTCCCCTTATCCTACGAGCAGTACTTC. Protein sequence: CASSLPLSYEQYF.

The sample holds a few counts of this clonotype. The chain employs TRBV4-1 and TRBJ2-4; D not certain. The assigned J gene may be wrong: the sequence end matches TRBJ2-7 better. This CDR3 region has 15 residues. CDR1 and CDR2 from the germline V gene are MGHRA and YSYEKL. The CDR3 is CASSQGYSGSYEQYF. DNA for the CDR3: TGCGCCAGCAGCCAAGGCTACAGTGGTTCCTACGAGCAGTACTTC.